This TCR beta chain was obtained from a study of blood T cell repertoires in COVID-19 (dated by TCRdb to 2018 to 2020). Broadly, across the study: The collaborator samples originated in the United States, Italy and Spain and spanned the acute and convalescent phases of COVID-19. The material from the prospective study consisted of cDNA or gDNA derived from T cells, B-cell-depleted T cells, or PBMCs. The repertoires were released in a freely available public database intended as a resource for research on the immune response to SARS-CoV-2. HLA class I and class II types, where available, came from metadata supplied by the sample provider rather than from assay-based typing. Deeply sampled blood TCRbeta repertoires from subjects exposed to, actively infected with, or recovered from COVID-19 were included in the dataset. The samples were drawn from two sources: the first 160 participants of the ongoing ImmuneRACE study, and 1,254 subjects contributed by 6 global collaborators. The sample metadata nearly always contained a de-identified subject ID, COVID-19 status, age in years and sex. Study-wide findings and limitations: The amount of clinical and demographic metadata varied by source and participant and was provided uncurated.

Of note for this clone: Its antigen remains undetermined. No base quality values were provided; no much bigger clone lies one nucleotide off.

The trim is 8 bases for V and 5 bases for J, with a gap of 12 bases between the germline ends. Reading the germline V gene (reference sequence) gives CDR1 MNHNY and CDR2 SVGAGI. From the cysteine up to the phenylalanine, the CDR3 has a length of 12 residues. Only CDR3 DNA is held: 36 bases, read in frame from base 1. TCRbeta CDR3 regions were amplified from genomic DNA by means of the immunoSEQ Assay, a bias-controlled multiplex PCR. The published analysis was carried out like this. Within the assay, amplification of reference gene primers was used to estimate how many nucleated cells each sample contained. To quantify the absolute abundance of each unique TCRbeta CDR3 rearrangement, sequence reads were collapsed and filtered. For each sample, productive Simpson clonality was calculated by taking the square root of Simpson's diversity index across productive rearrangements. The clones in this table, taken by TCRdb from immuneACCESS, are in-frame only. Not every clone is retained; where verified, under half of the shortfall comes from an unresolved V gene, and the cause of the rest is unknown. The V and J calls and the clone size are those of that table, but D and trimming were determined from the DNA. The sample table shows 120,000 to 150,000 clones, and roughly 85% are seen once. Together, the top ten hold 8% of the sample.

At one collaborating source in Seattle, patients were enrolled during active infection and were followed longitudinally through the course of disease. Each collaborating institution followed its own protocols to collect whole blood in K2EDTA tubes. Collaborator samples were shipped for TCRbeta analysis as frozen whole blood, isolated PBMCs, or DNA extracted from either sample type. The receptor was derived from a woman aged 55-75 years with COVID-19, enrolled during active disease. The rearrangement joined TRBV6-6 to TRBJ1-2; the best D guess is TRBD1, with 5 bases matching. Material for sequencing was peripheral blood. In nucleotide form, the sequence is TGTGCCAGCTCCGAGGAGGGGTATGGCTACACCTTC. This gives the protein CASSEEGYGYTF.